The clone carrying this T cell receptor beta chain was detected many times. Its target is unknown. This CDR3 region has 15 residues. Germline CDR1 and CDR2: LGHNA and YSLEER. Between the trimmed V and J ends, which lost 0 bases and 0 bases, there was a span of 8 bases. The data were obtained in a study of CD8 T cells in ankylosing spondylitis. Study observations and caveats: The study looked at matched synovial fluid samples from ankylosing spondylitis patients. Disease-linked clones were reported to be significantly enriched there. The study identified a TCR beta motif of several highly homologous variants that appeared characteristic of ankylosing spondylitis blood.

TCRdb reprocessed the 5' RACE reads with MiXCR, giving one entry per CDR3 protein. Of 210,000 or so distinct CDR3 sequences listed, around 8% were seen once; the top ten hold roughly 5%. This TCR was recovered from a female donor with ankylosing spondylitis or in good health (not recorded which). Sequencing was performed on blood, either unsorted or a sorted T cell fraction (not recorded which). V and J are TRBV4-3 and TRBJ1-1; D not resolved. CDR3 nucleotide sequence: TGCGCCAGCAGCCAAGACTATAAGGTGAACACTGAAGCTTTCTTT. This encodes CASSQDYKVNTEAFF.